The rows below give T cell receptor beta chains drawn from one sample of a study of cytomegalovirus exposure and HLA in healthy donors. Assay: immunoSEQ multiplex PCR; the TCRdb copy retains only in-frame clones and omits some. The table lists 120,000 or so clones, approximately 91% of them singletons. The sequenced material came from PBMCs. The receptors derive from a man younger than 35 in good health and CMV-seropositive. The CDR3 runs from the conserved cysteine through the conserved F or W. D genes are given only for firm matches. A row's size may be missing; if present it is once, few, many or a size class.

V gene	clone size	D gene	J gene	CDR3 protein	CDR3 DNA
TRBV6-6	-	-	TRBJ1-1	CASSNINTEAFF	TGTGCCAGCAGTAACATCAACACTGAAGCTTTCTTT
TRBV28	-	TRBD1	TRBJ1-2	CASSPLRTGGTAQDYGYTF	TGTGCCAGCAGTCCACTCAGGACAGGGGGGACAGCGCAAGACTATGGCTACACCTTC
TRBV5-4	-	-	TRBJ2-3	CASSLARGTDTQYF	TGTGCCAGCAGCTTGGCCCGGGGGACAGATACGCAGTATTTT
TRBV19	-	-	TRBJ1-1	CASSIASRANTEAFF	TGTGCCAGTAGTATAGCCAGCAGGGCGAACACTGAAGCTTTCTTT
TRBV19	-	-	TRBJ1-5	CASSIIGQGGNQPQHF	TGTGCCAGTAGTATTATTGGCCAGGGAGGGAATCAGCCCCAGCATTTT
TRBV6-6	-	-	TRBJ2-7	CASSPFGASDEQYF	TGTGCCAGCAGTCCTTTTGGAGCGTCTGACGAGCAGTACTTC
TRBV11-2	-	TRBD2	TRBJ2-6	CASSRRTSGGAGANVLTF	TGTGCCAGCAGCCGTCGGACTAGCGGGGGGGCTGGGGCCAACGTCCTGACTTTC
TRBV30	once	-	TRBJ2-1	CAWSAQGNEQFF	TGTGCCTGGAGCGCTCAGGGCAATGAGCAGTTCTTC
TRBV6-1	once	TRBD1	TRBJ1-6	CASSEAQGGNSPLHF	TGTGCCAGCAGTGAAGCGCAGGGGGGTAATTCACCCCTCCACTTT
TRBV7-9	-	-	TRBJ1-1	CASSLAPSGDGTEAFF	TGTGCCAGCAGCTTAGCGCCGTCGGGGGATGGCACTGAAGCTTTCTTT
TRBV5-6	-	-	TRBJ1-4	CASSSLTGSGSANEKLFF	TGTGCCAGCAGCTCTTTGACCGGGTCTGGCTCCGCTAATGAAAAACTGTTTTTT
TRBV29-1	-	TRBD1	TRBJ2-5	CSGQGMETQYF	TGCAGCGGACAGGGTATGGAGACCCAGTACTTC
TRBV7-7	-	-	TRBJ2-1	CASSLGQGGINEQFF	TGTGCTAGCAGCTTAGGCCAGGGGGGTATTAATGAGCAGTTCTTC
TRBV4-1	-	-	TRBJ1-4	CASSLTGGDEKLFF	TGCGCCAGCAGCCTTACAGGCGGGGATGAAAAACTGTTTTTT
TRBV7-2	-	-	TRBJ2-5	CASSLARETQYF	TGTGCCAGCAGCTTAGCGCGGGAGACCCAGTACTTC
TRBV4-2	-	TRBD2	TRBJ2-2	CASSQGDSGGAHTGELFF	TGTGCCAGCAGCCAAGGGGATAGCGGGGGGGCCCACACCGGGGAGCTGTTTTTT
TRBV7-8	-	TRBD2	TRBJ2-1	CASKRLAGGSERYNEQFF	TGTGCCAGCAAGAGGCTAGCGGGGGGTTCCGAACGATACAATGAGCAGTTCTTC
TRBV28	-	-	TRBJ2-7	CASSFSSNRRSYEQYF	TGTGCCAGCAGTTTTTCCTCAAACAGGCGTTCCTACGAGCAGTACTTC
TRBV5-1	-	TRBD1	TRBJ1-1	CASSSGQMIGEAFF	TGCGCCAGCAGCTCGGGACAGATGATTGGTGAAGCTTTCTTT
TRBV5-6	once	-	TRBJ2-2	CASSPAGSGELFF	TGTGCCAGCAGCCCTGCGGGGTCCGGGGAGCTGTTTTTT
TRBV30	-	TRBD2	TRBJ2-5	CAWRALAPGLAGETQYF	TGTGCCTGGAGAGCCCTCGCGCCGGGACTAGCGGGAGAGACCCAGTACTTC
TRBV11-2	few	-	TRBJ2-7	CASSFSDEQYF	TGTGCCAGCAGCTTTTCCGACGAGCAGTACTTC
TRBV2	-	TRBD1	TRBJ2-5	CASSAQGQETQYF	TGTGCCAGCAGCGCACAGGGGCAAGAGACCCAGTACTTC
TRBV4-1	-	-	TRBJ1-1	CASSQGWGEEGNTEAFF	TGCGCCAGCAGCCAAGGGTGGGGGGAGGAAGGGAACACTGAAGCTTTCTTT
TRBV5-1	-	-	TRBJ2-7	CASSSQGGVYEQYF	TGCGCCAGCAGCTCCCAGGGTGGTGTGTACGAGCAGTACTTC
TRBV9	-	TRBD2	TRBJ2-1	CASSPGLAVYNEQFF	TGTGCCAGCAGTCCAGGACTAGCAGTTTACAATGAGCAGTTCTTC
TRBV2	-	-	TRBJ1-2	CASGGSPEGGYTF	TGTGCCAGTGGGGGCAGCCCCGAGGGGGGCTACACCTTC
TRBV27	-	-	TRBJ1-4	CASRMTFGATNEKLFF	TGTGCCAGCAGAATGACTTTCGGTGCAACTAATGAAAAACTGTTTTTT
TRBV6-5	-	-	TRBJ1-6	CASNPAAKNSPLHF	TGTGCCAGCAACCCGGCGGCGAAGAATTCACCCCTCCACTTT
TRBV10-2	-	-	TRBJ1-2	CASSEPIKGRREYTF	TGCGCCAGCAGTGAGCCGATAAAGGGACGGAGGGAGTACACCTTC
TRBV14	-	TRBD1	TRBJ2-4	CASSHLTGRGKNIQYF	TGTGCCAGCAGCCATTTGACAGGGAGAGGCAAAAACATTCAGTACTTC
TRBV11-2	few	-	TRBJ2-2	CASSVEIGELFF	TGTGCCAGCAGCGTTGAGATCGGGGAGCTGTTTTTT
TRBV15	-	-	TRBJ2-2	CATGRGAGNTGELFF	TGTGCCACCGGCCGGGGGGCAGGTAACACCGGGGAGCTGTTTTTT
TRBV6-4	-	-	TRBJ2-2	CASSERDFAGELFF	TGTGCCAGCAGTGAACGGGATTTTGCCGGGGAGCTGTTTTTT
TRBV27	-	TRBD2	TRBJ2-1	CASSLSGGAYNEQFF	TGTGCCAGCAGCCTTAGCGGGGGCGCGTACAATGAGCAGTTCTTC
TRBV6-5	-	TRBD1	TRBJ2-7	CASSYSGTGESHEQYF	TGTGCCAGCAGTTACTCGGGTACAGGGGAGTCCCACGAGCAGTACTTC
TRBV5-1	-	TRBD1	TRBJ2-3	CASSSGTGSSTDTQYF	TGCGCCAGCAGCTCCGGGACAGGCTCTAGCACAGATACGCAGTATTTT
TRBV28	-	-	TRBJ2-2	CAAGVNTGELFF	TGTGCTGCAGGGGTTAACACCGGGGAGCTGTTTTTT
TRBV6-6	-	-	TRBJ1-1	CASRSGGPAFF	TGTGCCAGCCGTAGCGGGGGGCCAGCTTTCTTT
TRBV4-1	-	TRBD2	TRBJ2-5	CASSQESAGGGGETQYF	TGCGCCAGCAGCCAAGAGTCTGCGGGGGGAGGAGGAGAGACCCAGTACTTC
TRBV5-8	-	TRBD1	TRBJ1-1	CASSLIIGTAIPNTEAFF	TGTGCCAGCAGCTTGATTATCGGGACAGCGATCCCGAACACTGAAGCTTTCTTT
TRBV7-9	once	-	TRBJ1-2	CASSSDSYGYTF	TGTGCCAGCAGCTCGGACAGCTATGGCTACACCTTC
TRBV11-2	few	-	TRBJ1-2	CASSQTGYGYTF	TGTGCCAGCAGTCAAACAGGGTATGGCTACACCTTC
TRBV29-1	-	-	TRBJ1-1	CSVMRGGSTAFF	TGCAGCGTTATGAGAGGGGGTTCGACAGCTTTCTTT
TRBV5-4	-	-	TRBJ1-4	CASYDRSNEKLFF	TGTGCCAGCTATGACAGGAGTAATGAAAAACTGTTTTTT
TRBV5-1	-	TRBD2	TRBJ2-1	CASSLRDYYNEQFF	TGCGCCAGCAGCTTGCGGGACTACTACAATGAGCAGTTCTTC
TRBV10-3	-	-	TRBJ2-7	CAISESTDNYEQYF	TGTGCCATCAGTGAGTCTACGGACAATTACGAGCAGTACTTC
TRBV11-3	many	-	TRBJ2-1	CASSRDSSGPYNEQFF	TGTGCCAGCAGCCGGGATTCAAGCGGTCCCTACAATGAGCAGTTCTTC
TRBV5-6	few	-	TRBJ1-2	CASSRDYGYTF	TGTGCCAGCAGCCGGGACTATGGCTACACCTTC
TRBV5-1	-	-	TRBJ1-3	CASSPTVPTSGNTIYF	TGCGCCAGCAGCCCGACAGTACCCACCTCTGGAAACACCATATATTTT
TRBV2	-	TRBD1	TRBJ1-2	CASSTLPGGAPVYGYTF	TGTGCCAGCAGTACCCTGCCAGGGGGCGCCCCAGTTTATGGCTACACCTTC
TRBV14	-	TRBD1	TRBJ1-2	CASSPSGGSFYGYTF	TGTGCCAGCAGCCCTTCAGGGGGCTCCTTCTATGGCTACACCTTC
TRBV7-8	-	-	TRBJ1-5	CASSLGSRHSNQPQHF	TGTGCCAGCAGCTTAGGATCGAGACACTCCAATCAGCCCCAGCATTTT
TRBV6-5	-	TRBD1	TRBJ1-1	CATRRGQGASTEAFF	TGTGCCACGAGGCGTGGACAGGGGGCTTCCACTGAAGCTTTCTTT
TRBV19	-	-	TRBJ1-1	CASSRAVVLNTEAFF	TGTGCCAGTAGTAGGGCAGTGGTGCTGAACACTGAAGCTTTCTTT
TRBV6-4	-	-	TRBJ1-5	CASSDAWTADSNQPQHF	TGTGCCAGCAGTGATGCTTGGACAGCAGATAGCAATCAGCCCCAGCATTTT
TRBV7-2	-	-	TRBJ1-2	CASSLAGDRLFYGYTF	TGTGCCAGCAGCTTAGCGGGAGACAGGCTTTTCTATGGCTACACCTTC
TRBV19	-	-	TRBJ1-4	CASSIYSEHRTGLFF	TGTGCCAGTAGTATTTATTCGGAGCACCGCACTGGATTGTTTTTT